The clone carrying this TCR beta chain was seen more than once but under ten times. As yet, its antigen is unknown. TCRdb reanalysed the 5' RACE reads using MiXCR and keeps one entry per CDR3 protein. The sample consists of a few hundred thousand distinct CDR3 sequences, roughly 8.6% of them appearing once. J gave up 7 bases and V 6 bases, and 4 bases lay outside the gene matches. Germline V gives CDR1 SNHLY, CDR2 FYNNEI. The CDR3 is 13 residues long. The data were obtained in a study of identical twins. Study results and caveats: Abundant beta clonotypes from cord blood had fewer insertions, unlike memory repertoires, which showed none.

These records were also assigned to another study, of yellow fever vaccine responses in identical twins.

The J gene is TRBJ1-5, the V gene TRBV2; 9 nucleotides line up with TRBD1. The clonotype was recovered from a woman aged 18-29 years in good health. Sequences were obtained from memory (CD45RO+) T cells sorted from blood. The CDR3 DNA is TGTGCCAGCAGAGTAGACAGGGGGCAGCCCCAGCATTTT. This encodes CASRVDRGQPQHF.